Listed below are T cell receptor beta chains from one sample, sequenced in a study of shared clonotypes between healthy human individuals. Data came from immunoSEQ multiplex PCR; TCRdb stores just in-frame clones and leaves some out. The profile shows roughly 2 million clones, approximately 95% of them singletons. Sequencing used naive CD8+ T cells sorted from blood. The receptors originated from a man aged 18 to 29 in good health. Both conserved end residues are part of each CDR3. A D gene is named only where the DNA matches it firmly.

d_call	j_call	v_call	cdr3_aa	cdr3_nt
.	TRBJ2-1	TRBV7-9	CASSLGVSRQFF	TGTGCCAGCAGCTTAGGAGTCTCTCGGCAGTTCTTC
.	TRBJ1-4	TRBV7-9	CASSLAFDEKLFF	TGTGCCAGCAGCTTGGCGTTTGATGAAAAACTGTTTTTT
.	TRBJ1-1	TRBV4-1	CASSLNVEYITEAFF	TGCGCCAGCAGCCTCAACGTGGAGTATATCACTGAAGCTTTCTTT
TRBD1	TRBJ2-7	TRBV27	CASSPGTGFDEQYF	TGTGCCAGCAGCCCCGGGACAGGGTTCGACGAGCAGTACTTC
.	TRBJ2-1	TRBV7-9	CASSPDGSNEQFF	TGTGCCAGCAGCCCAGACGGTTCCAATGAGCAGTTCTTC
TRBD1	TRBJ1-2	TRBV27	CASSLTPTGNYGYTF	TGTGCCAGCAGTTTAACCCCGACAGGGAACTATGGCTACACCTTC
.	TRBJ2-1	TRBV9	CASSVPNNDEQFF	TGTGCCAGCAGCGTCCCTAATAACGATGAGCAGTTCTTC
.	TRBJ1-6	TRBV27	CASSLSGSQFSPLHF	TGTGCCAGCAGCTTGTCAGGGTCCCAATTCTCACCCCTCCACTTT
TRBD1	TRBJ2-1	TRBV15	CATSVDRDYNEQFF	TGTGCCACCAGCGTCGACAGGGATTACAATGAGCAGTTCTTC
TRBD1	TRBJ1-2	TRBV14	CASSHRTGWNYGYTF	TGTGCCAGCAGCCATAGGACAGGGTGGAACTATGGCTACACCTTC
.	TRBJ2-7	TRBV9	CASSAGPGGEQYF	TGTGCCAGCAGCGCCGGGCCGGGTGGGGAGCAGTACTTC
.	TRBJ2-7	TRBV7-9	CASSLPGHSYEQYF	TGTGCCAGCAGCTTACCGGGACACTCCTACGAGCAGTACTTC
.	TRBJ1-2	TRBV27	CASSFDPGVVYGYTF	TGTGCCAGCAGTTTCGATCCAGGGGTAGTCTATGGCTACACCTTC
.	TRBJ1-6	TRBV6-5	CASSYGQGRNSPLHF	TGTGCCAGCAGTTACGGGCAGGGGAGAAATTCACCCCTCCACTTT
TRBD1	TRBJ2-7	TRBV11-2	CASSFGTGSYEQYF	TGTGCCAGCAGCTTCGGGACAGGGAGCTACGAGCAGTACTTC
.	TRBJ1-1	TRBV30	CAWILGNTEAFF	TGTGCCTGGATTCTGGGAAACACTGAAGCTTTCTTT
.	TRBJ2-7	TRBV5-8	CASSLSGTRDQYF	TGTGCCAGCAGCTTGTCAGGAACGAGAGACCAGTACTTC